This record looks at one TCR beta chain sequence and its context. Its specificity is unknown. This record comes from a study of T-cell reconstitution after alpha-beta-depleted transplantation in children. Findings and limits, study-wide: Alpha-beta T cells about two months after transplant reportedly derived from several hundred expanded graft clones. It was newly produced T cells that mostly accounted for T-cell counts and diversity one year after transplant. From surviving recipient T cells and thymic progenitors came the high day-60 TCRbeta diversity observed in some patients.

Unique molecular identifiers tagged the TCRbeta library. TCRdb recomputed calls from the PCR reads with MiXCR, one row per CDR3 protein. The repertoire includes a few hundred thousand distinct CDR3 sequences, over 40% of them detected once, and around 29% sits in the top ten. Germline CDR1 reads MGHDK; CDR2 reads SYGVNS. This CDR3 spans 16 amino acids. V was clipped by 7 bases and J by 3 bases, with 22 bases between them. The source of this sequence is a girl aged 2-10 years with aplastic anemia, due to receive a stem cell transplant. This rearrangement joins TRBV25-1 to TRBJ2-7, with D hard to call. Material: PBMCs, obtained before TCRalphabeta/CD19-depleted stem cell transplant. In DNA, the CDR3 is TGTGCCAGCATAGGGATCGACGAAACGAAATACTACGAGCAGTACTTC. Translation gives CASIGIDETKYYEQYF.